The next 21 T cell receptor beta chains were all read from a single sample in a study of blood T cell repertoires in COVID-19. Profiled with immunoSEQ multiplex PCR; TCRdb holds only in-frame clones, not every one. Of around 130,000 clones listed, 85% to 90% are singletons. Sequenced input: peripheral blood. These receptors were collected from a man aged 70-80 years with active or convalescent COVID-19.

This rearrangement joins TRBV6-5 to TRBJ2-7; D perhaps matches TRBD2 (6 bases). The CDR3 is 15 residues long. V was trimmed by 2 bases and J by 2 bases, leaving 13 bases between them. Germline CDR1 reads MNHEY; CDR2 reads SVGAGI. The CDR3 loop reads CASSYLEGPTYEQYF. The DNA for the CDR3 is TGTGCCAGCAGTTACCTGGAGGGACCTACCTACGAGCAGTACTTC.

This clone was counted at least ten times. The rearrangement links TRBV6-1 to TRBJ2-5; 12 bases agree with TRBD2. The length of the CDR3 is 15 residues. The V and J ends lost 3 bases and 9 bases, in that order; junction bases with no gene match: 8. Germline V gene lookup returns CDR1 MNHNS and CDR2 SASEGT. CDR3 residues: CASSETSGSMSAQYF. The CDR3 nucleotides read TGTGCCAGCAGTGAGACTAGCGGGAGCATGTCGGCCCAGTACTTC.

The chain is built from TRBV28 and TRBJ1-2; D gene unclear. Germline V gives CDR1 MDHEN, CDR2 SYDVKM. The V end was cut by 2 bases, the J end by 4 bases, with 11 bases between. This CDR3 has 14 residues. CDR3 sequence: CASSLRFTAYGYTF. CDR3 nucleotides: TGTGCCAGCAGTTTAAGGTTTACAGCCTATGGCTACACCTTC.

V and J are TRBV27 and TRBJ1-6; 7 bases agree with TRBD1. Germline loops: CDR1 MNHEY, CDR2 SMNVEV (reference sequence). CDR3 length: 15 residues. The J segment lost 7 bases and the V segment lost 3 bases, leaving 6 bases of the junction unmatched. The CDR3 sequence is CASSLGDSQNSPLHF. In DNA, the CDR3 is TGTGCCAGCAGTTTGGGGGACAGCCAGAATTCACCCCTCCACTTT.

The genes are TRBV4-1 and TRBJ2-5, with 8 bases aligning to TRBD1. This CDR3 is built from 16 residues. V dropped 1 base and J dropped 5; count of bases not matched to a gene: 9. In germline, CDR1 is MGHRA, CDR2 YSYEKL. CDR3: CASSQAPTGAGETQYF. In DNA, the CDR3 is TGCGCCAGCAGCCAAGCCCCGACAGGGGCGGGTGAGACCCAGTACTTC.

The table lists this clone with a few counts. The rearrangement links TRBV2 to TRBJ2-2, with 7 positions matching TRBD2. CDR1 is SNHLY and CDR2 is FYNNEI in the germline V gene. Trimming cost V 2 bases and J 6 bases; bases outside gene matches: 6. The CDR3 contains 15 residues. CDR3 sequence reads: CASSEITSEAGELFF. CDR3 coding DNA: TGTGCCAGCAGTGAAATCACTAGCGAGGCCGGGGAGCTGTTTTTT.

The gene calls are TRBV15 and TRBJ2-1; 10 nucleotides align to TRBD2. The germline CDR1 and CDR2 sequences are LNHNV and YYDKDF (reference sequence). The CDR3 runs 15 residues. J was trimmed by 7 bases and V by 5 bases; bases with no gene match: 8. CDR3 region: CATSVEREGRNEQFF. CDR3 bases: TGTGCCACCAGCGTCGAGCGGGAGGGCCGGAATGAGCAGTTCTTC. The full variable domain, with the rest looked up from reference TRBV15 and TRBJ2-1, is DAMVIQNPRYQVTQFGKPVTLSCSQTLNHNVMYWYQQKSSQAPKLLFHYYDKDFNNEADTPDNFQSRRPNTSFCFLDIRSPGLGDTAMYLCATSVEREGRNEQFFGPGTRLTVL.

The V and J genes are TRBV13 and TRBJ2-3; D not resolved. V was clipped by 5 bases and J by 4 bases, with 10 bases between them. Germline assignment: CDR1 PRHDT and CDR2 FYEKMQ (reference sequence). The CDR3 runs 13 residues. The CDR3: CASSRPAADTQYF. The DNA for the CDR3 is TGTGCCAGCAGCCGCCCTGCGGCAGATACGCAGTATTTT.

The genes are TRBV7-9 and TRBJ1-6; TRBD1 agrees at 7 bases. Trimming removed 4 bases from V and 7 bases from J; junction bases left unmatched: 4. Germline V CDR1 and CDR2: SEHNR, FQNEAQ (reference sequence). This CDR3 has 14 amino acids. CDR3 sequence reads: CASSWTGGNSPLHF. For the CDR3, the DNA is TGTGCCAGCAGCTGGACAGGAGGGAATTCACCCCTCCACTTT.

CDR3 amino acids: CASSLGGSYGYTF. The DNA for the CDR3 is TGTGCCAGCAGTTTGGGGGGGTCCTATGGCTACACCTTC. V usage is TRBV28 and J usage is TRBJ1-2; the D gene is possibly TRBD1 (5 bases). This CDR3 has 13 residues. V lost 3 bases and J 4 bases, leaving 9 bases between the germline ends. The germline gives CDR1 MDHEN, CDR2 SYDVKM.

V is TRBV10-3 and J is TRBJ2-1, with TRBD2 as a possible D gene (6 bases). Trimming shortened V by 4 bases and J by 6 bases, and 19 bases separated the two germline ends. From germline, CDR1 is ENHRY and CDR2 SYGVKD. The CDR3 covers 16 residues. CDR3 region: CAISAYSGQGTNEQFF. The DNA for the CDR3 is TGTGCCATCAGTGCTTATAGCGGCCAAGGAACCAATGAGCAGTTCTTC.

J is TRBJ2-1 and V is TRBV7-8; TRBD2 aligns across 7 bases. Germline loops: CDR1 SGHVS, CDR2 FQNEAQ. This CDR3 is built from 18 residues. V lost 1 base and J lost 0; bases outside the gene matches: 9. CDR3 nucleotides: TGTGCCAGCAGCTTAGGATCAGTGGGAGGGCCCTCCTACAATGAGCAGTTCTTC. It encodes CASSLGSVGGPSYNEQFF.

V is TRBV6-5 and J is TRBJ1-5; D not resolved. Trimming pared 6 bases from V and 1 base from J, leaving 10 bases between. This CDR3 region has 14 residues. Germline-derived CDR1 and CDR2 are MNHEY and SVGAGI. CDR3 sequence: CASREMRSNQPQHF. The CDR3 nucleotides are TGTGCCAGCAGGGAGATGAGGAGCAATCAGCCCCAGCATTTT.

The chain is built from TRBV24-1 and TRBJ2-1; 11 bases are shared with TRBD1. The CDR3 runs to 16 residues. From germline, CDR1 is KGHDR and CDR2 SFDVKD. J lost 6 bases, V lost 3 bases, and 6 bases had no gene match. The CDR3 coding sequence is TGTGCCACCAGTGATCCGCTCGGGACAGGGGGCAATGAGCAGTTCTTC. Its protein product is CATSDPLGTGGNEQFF.

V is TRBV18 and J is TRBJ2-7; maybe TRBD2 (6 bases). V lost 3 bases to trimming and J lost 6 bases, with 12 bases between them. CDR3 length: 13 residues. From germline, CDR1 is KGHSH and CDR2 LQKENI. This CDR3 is CASSPPEGGEQYF. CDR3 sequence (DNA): TGTGCCAGCTCACCTCCGGAGGGTGGCGAGCAGTACTTC.

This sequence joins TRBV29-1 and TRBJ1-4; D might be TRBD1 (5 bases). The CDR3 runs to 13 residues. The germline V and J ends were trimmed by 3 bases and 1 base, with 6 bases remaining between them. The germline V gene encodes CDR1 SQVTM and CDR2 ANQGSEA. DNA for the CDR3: TGCAGCGTTGAGGGGGGAACTAATGAAAAACTGTTTTTT. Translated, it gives CSVEGGTNEKLFF.

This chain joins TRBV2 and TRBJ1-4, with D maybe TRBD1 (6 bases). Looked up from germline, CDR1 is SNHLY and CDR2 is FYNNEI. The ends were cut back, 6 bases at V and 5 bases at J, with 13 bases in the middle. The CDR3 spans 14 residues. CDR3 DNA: TGTGCCAGCAGGTGGGGGCTCGAAAATGAAAAACTGTTTTTT. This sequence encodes CASRWGLENEKLFF.

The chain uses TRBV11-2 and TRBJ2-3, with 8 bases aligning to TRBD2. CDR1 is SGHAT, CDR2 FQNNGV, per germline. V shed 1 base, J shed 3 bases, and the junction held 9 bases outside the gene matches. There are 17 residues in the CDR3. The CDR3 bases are TGTGCCAGCAGCTTAGGTCTCTCGGGGGGGCGGACAGATACGCAGTATTTT. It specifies CASSLGLSGGRTDTQYF.

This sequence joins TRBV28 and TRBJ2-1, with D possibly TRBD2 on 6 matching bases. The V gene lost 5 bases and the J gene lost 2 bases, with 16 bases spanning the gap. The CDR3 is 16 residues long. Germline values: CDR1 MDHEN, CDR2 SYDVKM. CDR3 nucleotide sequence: TGTGCCAGCAGTAGAGGCGGGGCCGGGGCCTACAATGAGCAGTTCTTC. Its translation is CASSRGGAGAYNEQFF.

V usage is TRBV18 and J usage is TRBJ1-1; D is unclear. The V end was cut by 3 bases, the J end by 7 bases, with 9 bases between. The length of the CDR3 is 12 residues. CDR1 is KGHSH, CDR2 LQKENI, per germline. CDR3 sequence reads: CASSPAGYEAFF. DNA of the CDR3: TGTGCCAGCTCACCTGCCGGGTATGAAGCTTTCTTT.

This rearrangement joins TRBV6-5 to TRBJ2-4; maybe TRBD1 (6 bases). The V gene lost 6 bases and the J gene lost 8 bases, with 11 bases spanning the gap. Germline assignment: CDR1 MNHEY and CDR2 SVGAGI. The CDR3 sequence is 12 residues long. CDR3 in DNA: TGTGCCAGCAGATCTCACAGGGACATTCAGTACTTC. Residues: CASRSHRDIQYF.